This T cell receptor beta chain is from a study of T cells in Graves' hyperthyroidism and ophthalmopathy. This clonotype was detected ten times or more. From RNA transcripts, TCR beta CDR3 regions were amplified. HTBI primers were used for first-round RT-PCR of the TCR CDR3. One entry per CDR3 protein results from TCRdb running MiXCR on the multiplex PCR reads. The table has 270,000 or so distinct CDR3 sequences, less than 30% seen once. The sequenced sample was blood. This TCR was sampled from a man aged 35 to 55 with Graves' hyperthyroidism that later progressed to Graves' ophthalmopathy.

The CDR3 DNA reads as TGTGCCAGTAGTATCCGGGACAGGCGGACTGAAGCTTTCTTT. Encoded protein: CASSIRDRRTEAFF. The rearrangement links TRBV19 to TRBJ1-1, with TRBD1 matching over 8 bases. The V gene end was trimmed by 3 bases and the J gene end by 5 bases; junction bases not matched to a gene: 5. Germline CDR1 and CDR2: LNHDA and SQIVND (reference sequence). The CDR3 covers 14 residues.